What follows are 13 T cell receptor beta chains derived from one specimen sequenced in a study of response to subunit inactivated influenza vaccine. From the RT-PCR reads, TCRdb called clonotypes with MiXCR, one entry per CDR3 protein. The sample holds about 240,000 distinct CDR3 sequences; 10% to 15% are singletons and the top ten take more than 7%. The source was non-naive T cells sorted from PBMCs, collected less than 15 days before vaccination. The receptors were sampled from a man aged 50 or older who received an inactivated influenza vaccine.

The chain couples TRBV18 to TRBJ2-2; possible D gene TRBD2, 5 bases. The ends were cut back, 5 bases at V and 4 bases at J, with 14 bases in the middle. Per germline, CDR1 KGHSH and CDR2 LQKENI. The CDR3 runs to 15 residues. CDR3 protein: CASSTGELSTGELFF. CDR3 coding DNA: TGTGCCAGCTCAACCGGGGAACTAAGCACCGGGGAGCTGTTTTTT.

CDR3 bases: TGTGCCAGCAGCCAAACATTCGGGACTAGCTTTAATGAGCAGTTCTTC. It codes for CASSQTFGTSFNEQFF. The V and J genes are TRBV4-2 and TRBJ2-1; 9 bases map to TRBD2. The CDR3 consists of 16 residues. V trimming: 2 bases; J trimming: 7 bases; junction bases outside the gene matches: 9. Germline assignment: CDR1 LGHNA and CDR2 YNFKEQ.

The chain joins TRBV2 to TRBJ1-4, with no clear D. The length of the CDR3 is 14 residues. Looked up from germline, CDR1 is SNHLY and CDR2 is FYNNEI. V was pared by 4 bases and J by 8 bases, with 14 bases between. The CDR3 coding sequence is TGTGCCAGCAGTGTCCAAGTCGTAGGAGAAAAACTGTTTTTT. It yields the protein CASSVQVVGEKLFF.

This clonotype has at least ten counts. The chain has TRBV5-5 and TRBJ2-2, with D perhaps TRBD1 or TRBD2 (5 bases each). Germline CDR1 is SGHKS and CDR2 is YYEKEE (reference sequence). V was shortened by 0 bases and J by 4 bases, with 16 bases between the two germline ends. This CDR3 spans 17 amino acids. Here the CDR3 reads CASSLEPDRGRTGELFF. The DNA of the CDR3 is TGTGCCAGCAGCTTGGAACCGGATCGGGGCCGCACCGGGGAGCTGTTTTTT.

This clonotype came up many times. V gene TRBV25-1 combines with J gene TRBJ2-3; D gene ambiguous. The germline V gene encodes CDR1 MGHDK and CDR2 SYGVNS. The CDR3 contains 16 residues. The V end was cut by 0 bases, the J end by 1 base, with 11 bases between. CDR3 protein: CASSEYETDGTDTQYF. The CDR3 nucleotides read TGTGCCAGCAGTGAATATGAGACTGACGGCACAGATACGCAGTATTTT. Based on the CDR3 plus reference TRBV25-1 and TRBJ2-3, the full variable domain is EADIYQTPRYLVIGTGKKITLECSQTMGHDKMYWYQQDPGMELHLIHYSYGVNSTEKGDLSSESTVSRIRTEHFPLTLESARPSHTSQYLCASSEYETDGTDTQYFGPGTRLTVL.

This clonotype came up a few times. The rearrangement links TRBV20-1 to TRBJ2-3, with D hard to call. CDR1 and CDR2 (germline): DFQATT, SNEGSKA (reference sequence). This CDR3 spans 14 amino acids. Deletions cut 6 bases from V and 1 base from J, with 14 bases between. CDR3 in amino acids: CSANPESGTDTQYF. CDR3 in DNA: TGCAGTGCAAACCCTGAGTCTGGCACAGATACGCAGTATTTT.

This clonotype was found many times. The chain couples TRBV6-2 or TRBV6-3 to TRBJ2-7; TRBD1 matches 7 bases. V was clipped by 0 bases and J by 1 base; unmatched bases: 6. The CDR3 runs to 16 residues. CDR1 and CDR2 from the germline V gene are MNHEY and SVGEGT. CDR3 residues: CASSYSNRGLSYEQYF. CDR3 nucleotide sequence: TGTGCCAGCAGTTACTCGAACAGGGGCTTGTCCTACGAGCAGTACTTC.

In its sample, this clonotype was seen a few times. The rearrangement uses TRBV7-6 and TRBJ2-1, with 8 positions matching TRBD2. The CDR3 has 17 residues. V lost 5 bases to trimming and J lost 8 bases; unmatched junction nucleotides: 17. The germline gives CDR1 SGHVS, CDR2 FNYEAQ. The CDR3 coding sequence is TGTGCCAGCAGCCGACACCTCACTAGCGGCCCAGGCGATGAGCAGTTCTTC. Translating it yields CASSRHLTSGPGDEQFF.

J is TRBJ2-5 and V is TRBV12-3 or TRBV12-4; TRBD2 agrees at 7 bases. J lost 14 bases, V lost 0 bases, and 6 bases had no gene match. There are 12 residues in the CDR3. The CDR3, as DNA: TGTGCCAGCAGTTTAGCGCGGGGGAGGGTTTACTTC. Amino acid sequence: CASSLARGRVYF.

A few counts support this clonotype. The genes are TRBV10-3 and TRBJ2-7, with no clear D. Germline V gives CDR1 ENHRY, CDR2 SYGVKD. Trimming stripped 0 bases from V and 0 bases from J, with 6 bases between. The CDR3 consists of 14 residues. In DNA form, the CDR3 reads TGTGCCATCAGTGAGTCGAGGAGCTCCTACGAGCAGTACTTC. Protein product: CAISESRSSYEQYF.

DNA of the CDR3: TGCAGCGTTACTGCCGGGGCCTATAATGAAAAACTGTTTTTT. Protein sequence: CSVTAGAYNEKLFF. This chain links TRBV29-1 with TRBJ1-4; D possibly corresponds to TRBD1 (5 bases). Per the germline V gene, CDR1 is SQVTM and CDR2 is ANQGSEA. Trimming removed 5 bases at V and 4 bases at J, with 14 bases between. CDR3 length: 14 amino acids.

V usage is TRBV7-2 and J usage is TRBJ2-1; 11 bases are a match to TRBD2. The CDR3 sequence is 16 residues long. Losses at the gene ends were 3 bases for V and 4 bases for J; bases not matched to a gene: 5. The V gene's germline CDR1 is SGHTA and CDR2 FQGNSA. This CDR3 reads CASSFSGGDSYNEQFF. CDR3 nucleotide sequence: TGTGCCAGCAGCTTTAGCGGGGGGGACTCTTACAATGAGCAGTTCTTC.

This clonotype was recorded a few times. The chain carries TRBV5-1 and TRBJ2-7; D unclear. Deletions cut 0 bases from V and 4 bases from J, with 8 bases between. This CDR3 has 13 residues. The germline V gene has CDR1 SGHRS and CDR2 YFSETQ. CDR3 sequence: CASSLEIQYEQYF. CDR3 DNA: TGCGCCAGCAGCTTGGAGATCCAGTACGAGCAGTACTTC.